This T cell receptor (beta chain) came from a study of shared clonotypes between healthy human individuals (dated by TCRdb to the early 2020s). With respect to the entire study: The cohort comprised two women and a few men aged 18 to 49 years. Blood TCR repertoires of five healthy adults were deeply sequenced to estimate repertoire size and the extent of clonotype sharing between individuals. Different laboratories and diverse techniques were used to prepare libraries and sequence TCR repertoires, to increase sequencing depth and limit assay-specific biases. Per donor, leukapheresis produced somewhere between about 0.8 and 9 billion PBMCs. What the study reported, not specific to this receptor: The genetic and exposure-history diversity represented was limited by the small number of donors. Sampling was restricted to blood, and TCR repertoires in tissue are likely to differ from TCR repertoires in blood. Pairwise subsampling led to the expectation that sequencing depth would affect the degree of clonotype sharing among donors.

TCR CDR3 regions were amplified from genomic DNA by multiplex PCR using the deep immunoSEQ assay. Extracted genomic DNA from each cell subset was spread evenly across all wells of several immunoSEQ 96-well plates, with each plate serving as a replicate. Each replicate PCR for unsorted PBMC received about 0.3 ug genomic DNA, equal to tens of thousands of T cell genomes. Unsorted PBMC genomic DNA was sequenced across ten immunoSEQ deep assay plates. Purified libraries were measured with a Qubit 3.0 fluorometer, size-checked on a Bioanalyzer 2100, and measured again with the KAPA Library Quantification kit. Each immunoSEQ 96-well plate was sequenced on its own single-read 150-cycle Illumina NextSeq 550 flow cell. Turning to the authors' computational methods: Because only junctional sequences without quality scores were contained in the immunoSEQ output, filtering matching that applied to full-length reads could not be performed. To assign V/J genes and CDR3, sequences were annotated using PyIR, a Python wrapper for IgBLAST v1.9, with IMGT germline references. Reads with weak V/J assignments (E-value above 1e-6), missing CDR3, stop codons, out-of-frame junctions, or ambiguous translated residues were removed. V3J clonotypes were defined as sequences sharing an identical inferred V gene, J gene, and CDR3 amino acid sequence. To compute the percentage overlap between repertoires, the number of shared unique clonotypes was divided by the size of the smaller repertoire. Richness of each repertoire was evaluated using RTK rarefaction, the Chao1 estimator, and Recon v2.1 estimates of unobserved clonotypes. TCRdb took this table from immuneACCESS and kept in-frame rearrangements with V and J called. Such tables lack part of the clones; where checked against another copy, unresolved V genes explain under half of the gap, and the rest is unexplained. Clonal size and the V and J genes are those of that table, whereas D and trimming came from the DNA. A total of approximately 500,000 clones appear in this sample, approximately 81% of them only once. The ten most abundant clones make up roughly 13% of the sample.

The donors were healthy, HIV-negative adults who had no recently reported acute infections or vaccinations. Only Caucasian adults living in Nashville, Tennessee, USA were represented among the donors. For unsorted samples, tens of millions of PBMCs were counted, and genomic DNA was extracted using the QIAamp DNA Blood Mini kit. Blood was collected by leukapheresis, and PBMCs were isolated by Ficoll-Histopaque density gradient centrifugation and then cryopreserved in liquid nitrogen vapor phase. V sheds 1 base and J sheds 4 bases, leaving 8 bases between their ends. Per the germline V gene, SGHTA is the CDR1 and FQGNSA is the CDR2. From its cysteine to its phenylalanine, the CDR3 spans 13 amino acids. Left in the record is the CDR3 DNA by itself, 39 bases read in frame from the first base. Comments on this clone: Its antigen is not yet known. Per-nucleotide qualities are absent, and no much larger clonotype sits a single base away.

Sequenced sample: PBMCs. The sequence was collected from a woman between 40 and 55 years old in good health. Some clones in this sample may be carry-over from other donors' samples. The receptor chain draws on TRBV7-2 and TRBJ2-7; the D gene lacks a confident call. The nucleotide sequence reads TGTGCCAGCAGCTTAGTACGGAGTTACGAGCAGTACTTC. Its amino acids are CASSLVRSYEQYF.